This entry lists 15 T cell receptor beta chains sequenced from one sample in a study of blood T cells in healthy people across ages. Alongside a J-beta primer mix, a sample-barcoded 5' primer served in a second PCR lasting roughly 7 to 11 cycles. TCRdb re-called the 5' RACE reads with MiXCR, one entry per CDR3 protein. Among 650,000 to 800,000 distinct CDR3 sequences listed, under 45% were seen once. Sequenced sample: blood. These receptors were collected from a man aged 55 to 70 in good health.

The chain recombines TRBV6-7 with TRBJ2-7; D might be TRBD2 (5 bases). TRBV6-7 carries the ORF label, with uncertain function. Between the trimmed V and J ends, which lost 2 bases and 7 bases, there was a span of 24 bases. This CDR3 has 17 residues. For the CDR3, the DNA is TGTGCCAGCAGTTACCTTCAGCGGCGCCGCTCCTACAATGAGCAGTACTTC. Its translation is CASSYLQRRRSYNEQYF.

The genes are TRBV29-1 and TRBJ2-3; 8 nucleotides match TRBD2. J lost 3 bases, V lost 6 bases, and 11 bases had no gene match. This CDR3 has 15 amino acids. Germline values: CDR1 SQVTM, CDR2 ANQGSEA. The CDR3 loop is CSVDPSGSSTDTQYF. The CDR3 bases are TGCAGCGTCGACCCAAGCGGGAGCTCTACAGATACGCAGTATTTT.

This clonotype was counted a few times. The CDR3: CASSYSGISYNEQFF. The CDR3 DNA sequence: TGTGCCAGCAGTTACTCAGGGATCTCCTACAATGAGCAGTTCTTC. V usage is TRBV6-5 and J usage is TRBJ2-1, with D unresolved. CDR1 and CDR2 from the germline V gene are MNHEY and SVGAGI. The CDR3 totals 15 residues. The ends were cut back, 0 bases at V and 0 bases at J, with 6 bases in the middle.

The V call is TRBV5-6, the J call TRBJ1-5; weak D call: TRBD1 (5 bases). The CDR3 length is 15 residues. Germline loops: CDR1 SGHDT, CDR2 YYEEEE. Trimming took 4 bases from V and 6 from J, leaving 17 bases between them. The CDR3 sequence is CASSRRGTTTQPQHF. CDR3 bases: TGTGCCAGCAGCCGGCGCGGGACCACTACTCAGCCCCAGCATTTT. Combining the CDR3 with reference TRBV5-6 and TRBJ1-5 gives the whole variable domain DAGVTQSPTHLIKTRGQQVTLRCSPKSGHDTVSWYQQALGQGPQFIFQYYEEEERQRGNFPDRFSGHQFPNYSSELNVNALLLGDSALYLCASSRRGTTTQPQHFGDGTRLSIL.

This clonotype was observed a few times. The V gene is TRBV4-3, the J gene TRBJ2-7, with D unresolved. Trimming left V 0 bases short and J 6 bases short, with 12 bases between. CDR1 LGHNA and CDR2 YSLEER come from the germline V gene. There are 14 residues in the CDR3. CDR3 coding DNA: TGCGCCAGCAGCCAAGACGCCGCCAAGGTCGAGCAGTACTTC. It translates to CASSQDAAKVEQYF.

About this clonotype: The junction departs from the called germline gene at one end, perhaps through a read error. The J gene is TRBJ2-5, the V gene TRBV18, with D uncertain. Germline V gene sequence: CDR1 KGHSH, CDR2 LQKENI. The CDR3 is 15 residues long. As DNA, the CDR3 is TGTGCCGGCTCACCCGACAATTATGGGCAAGAGACCCAGTACTTC. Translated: CAGSPDNYGQETQYF.

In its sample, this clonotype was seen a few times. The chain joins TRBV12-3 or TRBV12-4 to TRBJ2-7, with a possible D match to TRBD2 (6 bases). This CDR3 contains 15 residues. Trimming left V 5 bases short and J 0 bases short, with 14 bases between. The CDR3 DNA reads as TGTGCCAGCAGTGGTGATGGGGGGAGCTCCTACGAGCAGTACTTC. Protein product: CASSGDGGSSYEQYF.

CDR3 amino acids: CASSLGDRGNYGYTF. CDR3 bases: TGTGCCAGCAGCTTAGGGGACAGGGGAAACTATGGCTACACCTTC. J is TRBJ1-2 and V is TRBV13; 9 positions match TRBD1. V gave up 0 bases and J gave up 2 bases; unmatched junction bases: 1. The CDR3 sequence is 15 residues long. Germline values: CDR1 PRHDT, CDR2 FYEKMQ (reference sequence).

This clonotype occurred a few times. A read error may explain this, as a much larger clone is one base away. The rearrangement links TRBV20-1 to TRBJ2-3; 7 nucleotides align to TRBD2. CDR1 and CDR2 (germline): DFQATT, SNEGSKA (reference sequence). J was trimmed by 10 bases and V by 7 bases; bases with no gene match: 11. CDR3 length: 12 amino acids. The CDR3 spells CSGADGGYAQYF. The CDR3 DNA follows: TGCAGTGGCGCGGACGGGGGGTATGCGCAGTATTTT.

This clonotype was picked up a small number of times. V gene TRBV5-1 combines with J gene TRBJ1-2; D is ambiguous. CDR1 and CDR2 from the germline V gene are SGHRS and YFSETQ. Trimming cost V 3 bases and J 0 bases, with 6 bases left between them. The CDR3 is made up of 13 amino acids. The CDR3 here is CASSSTPNYGYTF. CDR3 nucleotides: TGCGCCAGCAGCTCGACCCCTAACTATGGCTACACCTTC.

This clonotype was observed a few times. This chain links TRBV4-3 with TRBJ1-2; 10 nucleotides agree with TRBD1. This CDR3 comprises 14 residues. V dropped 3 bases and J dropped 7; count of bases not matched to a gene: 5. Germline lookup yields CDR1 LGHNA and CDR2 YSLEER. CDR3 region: CASSQGQGIGGYTF. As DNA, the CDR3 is TGCGCCAGCAGCCAGGGACAGGGGATCGGTGGCTACACCTTC.

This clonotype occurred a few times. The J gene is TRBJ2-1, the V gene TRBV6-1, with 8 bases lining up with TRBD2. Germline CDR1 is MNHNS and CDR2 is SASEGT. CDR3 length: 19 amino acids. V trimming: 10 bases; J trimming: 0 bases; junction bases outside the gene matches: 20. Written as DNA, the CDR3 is TGTGCCACCTCAGATCCCGGACTAGCCCTTACTAGCTCCTACAATGAGCAGTTCTTC. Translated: CATSDPGLALTSSYNEQFF.

This CDR3 reads CASSSSPGTSSYEQYF. The DNA of the CDR3 is TGTGCCAGCAGTTCCTCCCCCGGGACTAGCTCCTACGAGCAGTACTTC. The chain has TRBV12-3 or TRBV12-4 and TRBJ2-7, with 8 bases lining up with TRBD2. The V and J ends lost 4 bases and 0 bases, in that order; junction bases with no gene match: 8. CDR3 length: 16 residues.

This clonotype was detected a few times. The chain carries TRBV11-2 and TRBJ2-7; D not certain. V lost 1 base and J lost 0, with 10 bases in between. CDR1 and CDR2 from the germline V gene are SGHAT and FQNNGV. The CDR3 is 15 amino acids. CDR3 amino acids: CASSLVSLSSYEQYF. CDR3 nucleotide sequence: TGTGCCAGCAGCTTAGTCTCCCTGAGCTCCTACGAGCAGTACTTC. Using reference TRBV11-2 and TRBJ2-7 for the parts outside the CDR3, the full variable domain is EAGVAQSPRYKIIEKRQSVAFWCNPISGHATLYWYQQILGQGPKLLIQFQNNGVVDDSQLPKDRFSAERLKGVDSTLKIQPAKLEDSAVYLCASSLVSLSSYEQYFGPGTRLTVT.

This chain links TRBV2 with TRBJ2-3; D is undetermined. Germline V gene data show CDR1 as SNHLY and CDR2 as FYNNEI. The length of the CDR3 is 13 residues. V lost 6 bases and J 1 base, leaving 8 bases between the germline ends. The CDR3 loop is CASRDAGTDTQYF. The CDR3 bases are TGTGCCAGCAGAGACGCCGGCACAGATACGCAGTATTTT.